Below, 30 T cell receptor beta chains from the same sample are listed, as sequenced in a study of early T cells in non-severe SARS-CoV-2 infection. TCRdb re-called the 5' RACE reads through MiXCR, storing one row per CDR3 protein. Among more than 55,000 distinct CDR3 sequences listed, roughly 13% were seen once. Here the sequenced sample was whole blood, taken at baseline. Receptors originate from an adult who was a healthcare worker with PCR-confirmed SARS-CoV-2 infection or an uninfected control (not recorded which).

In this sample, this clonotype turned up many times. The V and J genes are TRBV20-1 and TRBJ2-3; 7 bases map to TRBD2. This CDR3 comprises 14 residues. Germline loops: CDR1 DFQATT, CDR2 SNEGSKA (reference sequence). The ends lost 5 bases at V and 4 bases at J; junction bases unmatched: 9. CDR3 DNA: TGCAGTGCTCTTATAGCGGGTGCGGCAGATACGCAGTATTTT. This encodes CSALIAGAADTQYF.

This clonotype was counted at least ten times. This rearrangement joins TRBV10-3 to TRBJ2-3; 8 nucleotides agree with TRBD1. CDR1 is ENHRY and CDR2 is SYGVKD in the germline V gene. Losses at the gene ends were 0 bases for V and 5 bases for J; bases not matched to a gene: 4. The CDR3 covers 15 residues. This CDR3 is CAISESAGGRDTQYF. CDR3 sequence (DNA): TGTGCCATCAGTGAGTCCGCAGGGGGCAGAGATACGCAGTATTTT.

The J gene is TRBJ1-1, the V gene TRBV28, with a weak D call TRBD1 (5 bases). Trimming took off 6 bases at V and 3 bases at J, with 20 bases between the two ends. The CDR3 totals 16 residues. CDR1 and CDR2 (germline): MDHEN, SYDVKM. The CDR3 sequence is CASSRPRGREDTEAFF. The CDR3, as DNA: TGTGCCAGCAGCCGCCCGCGGGGGAGAGAGGACACTGAAGCTTTCTTT.

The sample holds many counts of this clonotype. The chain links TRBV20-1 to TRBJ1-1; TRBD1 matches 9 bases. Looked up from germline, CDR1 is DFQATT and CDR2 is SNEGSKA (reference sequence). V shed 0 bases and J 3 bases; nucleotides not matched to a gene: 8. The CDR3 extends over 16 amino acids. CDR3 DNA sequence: TGCAGTGCTAGAGACCCCGGGACAGGGTTGCACACTGAAGCTTTCTTT. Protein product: CSARDPGTGLHTEAFF.

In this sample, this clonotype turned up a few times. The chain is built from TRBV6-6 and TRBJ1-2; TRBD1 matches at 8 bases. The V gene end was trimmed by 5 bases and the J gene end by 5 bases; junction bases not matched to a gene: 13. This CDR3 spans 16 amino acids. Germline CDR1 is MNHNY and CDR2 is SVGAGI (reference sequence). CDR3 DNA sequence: TGTGCCAGCAGTCCAATCACACTACAGGGGGAGTATGGCTACACCTTC. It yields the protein CASSPITLQGEYGYTF.

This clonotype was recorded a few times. Here the CDR3 reads CSVLAEGSSYEQYF. In DNA, the CDR3 is TGCAGTGTACTAGCGGAGGGAAGCTCCTACGAGCAGTACTTC. The V gene is TRBV20-1, the J gene TRBJ2-7, with 8 bases lining up with TRBD2. The trim removed 7 bases at V and 0 bases at J, leaving 8 bases unmatched. The CDR3 is 14 amino acids. Germline CDR1 DFQATT, CDR2 SNEGSKA (reference sequence).

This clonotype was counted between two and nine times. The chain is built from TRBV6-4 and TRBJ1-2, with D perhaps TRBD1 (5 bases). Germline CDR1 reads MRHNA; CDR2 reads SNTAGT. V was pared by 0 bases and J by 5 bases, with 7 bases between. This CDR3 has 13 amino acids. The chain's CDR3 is CASSDSRGYGYTF. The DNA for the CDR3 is TGTGCCAGCAGTGACTCGCGGGGGTATGGCTACACCTTC.

This CDR3 reads CASSATSGGYNEQFF. CDR3 nucleotides: TGTGCCAGCAGCGCCACTAGCGGGGGGTACAATGAGCAGTTCTTC. The rearrangement joins TRBV7-8 to TRBJ2-1, with 12 bases matching TRBD2. Trimming cost V 5 bases and J 4 bases; bases outside gene matches: 3. CDR3 size: 15 residues. The germline V gene has CDR1 SGHVS and CDR2 FQNEAQ.

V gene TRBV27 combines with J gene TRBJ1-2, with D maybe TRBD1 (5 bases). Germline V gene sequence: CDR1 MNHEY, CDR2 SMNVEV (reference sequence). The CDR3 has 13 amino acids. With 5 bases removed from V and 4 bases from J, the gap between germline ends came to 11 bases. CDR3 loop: CASSPGHFYGYTF. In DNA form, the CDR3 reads TGTGCCAGCAGTCCCGGACATTTCTATGGCTACACCTTC.

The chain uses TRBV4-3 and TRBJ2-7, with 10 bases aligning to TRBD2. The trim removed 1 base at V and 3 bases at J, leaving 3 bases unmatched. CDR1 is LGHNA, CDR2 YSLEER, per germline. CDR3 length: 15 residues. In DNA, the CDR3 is TGCGCCAGCAGCCAAGGAAGGACTAGCGGCTACGAGCAGTACTTC. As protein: CASSQGRTSGYEQYF.

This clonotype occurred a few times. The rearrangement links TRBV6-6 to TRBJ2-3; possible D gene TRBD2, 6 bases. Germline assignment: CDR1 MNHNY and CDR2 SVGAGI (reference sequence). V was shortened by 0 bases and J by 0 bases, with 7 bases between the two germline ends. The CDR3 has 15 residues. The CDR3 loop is CASSYSGGSTDTQYF. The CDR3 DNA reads TGTGCCAGCAGTTACTCCGGGGGTAGCACAGATACGCAGTATTTT.

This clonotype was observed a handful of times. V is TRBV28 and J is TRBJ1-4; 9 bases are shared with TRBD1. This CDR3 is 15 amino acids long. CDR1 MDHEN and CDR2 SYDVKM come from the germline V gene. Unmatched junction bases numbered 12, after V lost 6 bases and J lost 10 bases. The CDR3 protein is CASRPHRGREAKLFF. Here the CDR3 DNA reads TGTGCCAGCAGGCCACACAGGGGGCGGGAGGCAAAACTGTTTTTT. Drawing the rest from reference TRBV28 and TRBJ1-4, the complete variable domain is DVKVTQSSRYLVKRTGEKVFLECVQDMDHENMFWYRQDPGLGLRLIYFSYDVKMKEKGDIPEGYSVSREKKERFSLILESASTNQTSMYLCASRPHRGREAKLFFGSGTQLSVL.

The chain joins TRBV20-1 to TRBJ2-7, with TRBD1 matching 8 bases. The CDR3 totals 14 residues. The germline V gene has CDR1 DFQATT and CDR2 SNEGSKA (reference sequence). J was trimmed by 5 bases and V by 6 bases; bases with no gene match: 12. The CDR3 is CSARIRGRSDEQYF. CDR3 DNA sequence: TGCAGTGCGAGAATCAGGGGGCGGTCGGACGAGCAGTACTTC.

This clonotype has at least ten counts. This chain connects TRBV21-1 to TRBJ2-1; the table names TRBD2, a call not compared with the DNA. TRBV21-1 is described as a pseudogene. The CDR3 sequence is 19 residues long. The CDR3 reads CASSKPTSGPIGNYNEQFF. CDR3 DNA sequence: TGTGCCAGCAGCAAACCGACTAGCGGGCCAATCGGGAACTACAATGAGCAGTTCTTC.

The CDR3 sequence: CASGHRDPGNTIYF. The CDR3 DNA reads as TGTGCCAGTGGACACAGGGACCCTGGAAACACCATATATTTT. This chain links TRBV19 with TRBJ1-3; perhaps TRBD1 as D (6 bases). Germline values: CDR1 LNHDA, CDR2 SQIVND (reference sequence). CDR3 length equals 14 residues. Trimming removed 8 bases at V and 2 bases at J, with 13 bases between.

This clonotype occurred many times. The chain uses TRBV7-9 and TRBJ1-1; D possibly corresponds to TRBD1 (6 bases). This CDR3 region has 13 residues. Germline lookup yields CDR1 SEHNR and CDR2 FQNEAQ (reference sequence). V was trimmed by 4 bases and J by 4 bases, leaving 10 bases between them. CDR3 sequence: CASSWGGGTEAFF. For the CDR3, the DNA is TGTGCCAGCAGCTGGGGGGGCGGCACTGAAGCTTTCTTT.

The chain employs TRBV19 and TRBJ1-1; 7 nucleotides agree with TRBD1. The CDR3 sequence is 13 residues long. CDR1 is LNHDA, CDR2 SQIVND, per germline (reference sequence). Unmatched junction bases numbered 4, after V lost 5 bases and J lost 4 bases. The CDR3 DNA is TGTGCCAGTAGTGTTGGACAGGCCACTGAAGCTTTCTTT. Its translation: CASSVGQATEAFF. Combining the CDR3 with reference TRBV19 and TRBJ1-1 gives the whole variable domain DGGITQSPKYLFRKEGQNVTLSCEQNLNHDAMYWYRQDPGQGLRLIYYSQIVNDFQKGDIAEGYSVSREKKESFPLTVTSAQKNPTAFYLCASSVGQATEAFFGQGTRLTVV.

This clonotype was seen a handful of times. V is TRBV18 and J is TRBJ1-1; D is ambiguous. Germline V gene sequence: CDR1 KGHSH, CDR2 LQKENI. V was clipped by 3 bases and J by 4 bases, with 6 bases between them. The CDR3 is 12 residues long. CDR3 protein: CASSPQFTEAFF. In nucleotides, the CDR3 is TGTGCCAGCTCACCGCAGTTCACTGAAGCTTTCTTT.

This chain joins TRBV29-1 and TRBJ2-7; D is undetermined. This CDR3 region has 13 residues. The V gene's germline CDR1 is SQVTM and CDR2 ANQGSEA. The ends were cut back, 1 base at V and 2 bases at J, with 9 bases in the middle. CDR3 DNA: TGCAGCGTTGAAGGGGCAGGAGCCTACGAGCAGTACTTC. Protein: CSVEGAGAYEQYF.

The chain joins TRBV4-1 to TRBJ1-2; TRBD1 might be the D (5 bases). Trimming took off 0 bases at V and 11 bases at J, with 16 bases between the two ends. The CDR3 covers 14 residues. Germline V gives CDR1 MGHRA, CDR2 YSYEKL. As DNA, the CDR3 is TGCGCCAGCAGCCAAGAGACAGACGGACTAACTTACACCTTC. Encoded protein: CASSQETDGLTYTF.

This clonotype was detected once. Here the CDR3 DNA reads TGTGCCAGCAGTTACGGACCTGCCCTTGAAGCTTTCTTT. Protein sequence: CASSYGPALEAFF. V usage is TRBV6-2 or TRBV6-3 and J usage is TRBJ1-1; D gene unclear. Germline V CDR1 and CDR2: MNHEY, SVGEGT. The CDR3 contains 13 residues. V was trimmed by 2 bases and J by 7 bases, leaving 11 bases between them.

The CDR3 is CASSYGHQGRNTEAFF. CDR3 coding DNA: TGTGCCAGCAGTTACGGTCACCAGGGACGGAACACTGAAGCTTTCTTT. The rearrangement joins TRBV2 to TRBJ1-1; TRBD1 might be the D (5 bases). CDR1 is SNHLY, CDR2 FYNNEI, per germline. Trimming took 5 bases from V and 1 from J, leaving 17 bases between them. The length of the CDR3 is 16 residues.

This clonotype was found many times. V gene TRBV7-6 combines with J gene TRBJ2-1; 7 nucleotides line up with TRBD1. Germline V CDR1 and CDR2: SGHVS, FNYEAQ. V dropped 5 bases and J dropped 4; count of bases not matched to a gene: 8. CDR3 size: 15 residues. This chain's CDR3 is CASSPLSGQYNEQFF. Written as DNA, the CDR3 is TGTGCCAGCAGCCCGCTGTCGGGACAGTACAATGAGCAGTTCTTC.

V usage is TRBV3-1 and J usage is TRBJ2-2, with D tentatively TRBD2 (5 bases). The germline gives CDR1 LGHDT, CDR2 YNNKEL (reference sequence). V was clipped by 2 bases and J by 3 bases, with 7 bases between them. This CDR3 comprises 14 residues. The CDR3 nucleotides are TGTGCCAGCAGCCAAACTAGTGACACCGGGGAGCTGTTTTTT. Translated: CASSQTSDTGELFF.

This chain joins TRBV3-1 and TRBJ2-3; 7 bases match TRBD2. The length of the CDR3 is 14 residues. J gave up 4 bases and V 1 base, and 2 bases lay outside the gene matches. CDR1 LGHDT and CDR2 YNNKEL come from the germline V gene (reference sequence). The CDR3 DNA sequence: TGTGCCAGCAGCCAAGTAGCGGGTGCAGATACGCAGTATTTT. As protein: CASSQVAGADTQYF.

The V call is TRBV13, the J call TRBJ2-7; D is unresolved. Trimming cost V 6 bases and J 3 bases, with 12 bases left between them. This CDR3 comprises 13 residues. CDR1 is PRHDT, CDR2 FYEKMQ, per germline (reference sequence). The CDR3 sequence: CASSNFRGYEQYF. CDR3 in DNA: TGTGCCAGCAGTAACTTTCGAGGCTACGAGCAGTACTTC.

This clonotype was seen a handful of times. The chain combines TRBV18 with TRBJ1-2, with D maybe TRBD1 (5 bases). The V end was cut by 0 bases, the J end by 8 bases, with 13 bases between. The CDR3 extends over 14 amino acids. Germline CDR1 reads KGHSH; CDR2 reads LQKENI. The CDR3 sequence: CASSPPQGLGGYTF. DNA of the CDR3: TGTGCCAGCTCACCACCCCAGGGACTTGGGGGCTACACCTTC.

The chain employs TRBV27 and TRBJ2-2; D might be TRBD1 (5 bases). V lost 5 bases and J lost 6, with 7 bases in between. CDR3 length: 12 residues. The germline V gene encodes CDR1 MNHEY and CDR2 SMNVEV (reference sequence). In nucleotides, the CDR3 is TGTGCCAGCAGTCAGACAGCCGGGGAGCTGTTTTTT. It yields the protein CASSQTAGELFF.

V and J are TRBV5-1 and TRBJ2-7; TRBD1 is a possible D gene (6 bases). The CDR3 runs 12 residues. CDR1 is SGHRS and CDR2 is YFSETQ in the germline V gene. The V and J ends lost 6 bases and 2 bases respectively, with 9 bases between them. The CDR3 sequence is CASKSGAYEQYF. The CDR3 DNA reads TGCGCCAGCAAGTCAGGGGCCTACGAGCAGTACTTC.

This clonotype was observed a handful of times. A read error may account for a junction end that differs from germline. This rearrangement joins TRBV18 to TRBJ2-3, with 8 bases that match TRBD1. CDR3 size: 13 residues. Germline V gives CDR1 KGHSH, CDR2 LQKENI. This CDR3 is CASSPQGAETQYF. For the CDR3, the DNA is TGTGCCAGCTCACCGCAGGGGGCAGAGACGCAGTATTTT.